What follows are 13 T cell receptor beta chains derived from one specimen sequenced in a study of cytomegalovirus exposure and HLA in healthy donors. Primers for the PCR totalled 60 Vbeta and 13 Jbeta. The method was immunoSEQ multiplex PCR; TCRdb's version includes in-frame clones alone and lacks a portion of them. The sample shows just over 200,000 clones, and 1.1% sits with its ten largest clones. Sequenced: PBMCs. Every receptor here comes from a girl aged 2 to 9 in good health and CMV-seropositive.

V gene TRBV7-2 combines with J gene TRBJ2-3, with no clear D. The CDR3 has 12 residues. Germline V gives CDR1 SGHTA, CDR2 FQGNSA. The V end was cut by 5 bases, the J end by 2 bases, with 5 bases between. CDR3 protein: CASSGNTDTQYF. The CDR3 DNA sequence: TGTGCCAGCAGCGGCAACACAGATACGCAGTATTTT.

The chain is built from TRBV5-4 and TRBJ2-6; 8 bases align to TRBD2. This CDR3 region has 15 residues. V lost 4 bases to trimming and J lost 8 bases; unmatched junction nucleotides: 8. CDR1 SGHNT and CDR2 YYREEE come from the germline V gene (reference sequence). As DNA, the CDR3 is TGTGCCAGCAGCACAAGCGGGAGTTGGTCCAACGTCCTGACTTTC. Protein sequence: CASSTSGSWSNVLTF.

The CDR3 sequence is CASTLSGSGDTQYF. The CDR3 DNA reads TGTGCCAGCACCTTAAGCGGGAGTGGAGATACGCAGTATTTT. This chain connects TRBV6-5 to TRBJ2-3; 8 nucleotides agree with TRBD2. The CDR3 covers 14 residues. Per the germline V gene, CDR1 is MNHEY and CDR2 is SVGAGI. V was clipped by 7 bases and J by 5 bases; unmatched bases: 8.

A remark on this clone: Within the sample, other DNA sequences also encode this same CDR3. The J gene is TRBJ1-5, the V gene TRBV27, with a tentative D call TRBD1 (5 bases). Germline V lookup: CDR1 MNHEY, CDR2 SMNVEV (reference sequence). Trimming took 5 bases from V and 1 from J, leaving 6 bases between them. The CDR3 extends over 13 amino acids. The CDR3 sequence is CASSPGSNQPQHF. As DNA, the CDR3 is TGTGCCAGCAGTCCAGGGAGCAATCAGCCCCAGCATTTT.

J is TRBJ2-2 and V is TRBV2; TRBD1 might be the D (6 bases). Trimming took off 3 bases at V and 1 base at J, with 9 bases between the two ends. Germline CDR1 SNHLY, CDR2 FYNNEI. The CDR3 is 15 amino acids. CDR3 bases: TGTGCCAGCAGTGATGGCAGGGGGAACACCGGGGAGCTGTTTTTT. This translates into CASSDGRGNTGELFF.

The CDR3 sequence is CASSYRTENTEAFF. The DNA for the CDR3 is TGTGCCAGCAGTTACAGGACAGAGAACACTGAAGCTTTCTTT. The V and J genes are TRBV6-5 and TRBJ1-1; weak D call: TRBD1 (6 bases). Germline lookup yields CDR1 MNHEY and CDR2 SVGAGI. V gave up 2 bases and J gave up 1 base, with 8 bases separating them. This CDR3 comprises 14 residues.

This rearrangement joins TRBV28 to TRBJ1-1; TRBD1 agrees at 9 bases. This CDR3 contains 15 residues. Germline values: CDR1 MDHEN, CDR2 SYDVKM. The V segment lost 3 bases and the J segment 1 base; nucleotides outside the gene matches: 3. CDR3 nucleotides: TGTGCCAGCAGTTTCTGGACAGGGGAGAACACTGAAGCTTTCTTT. This gives the protein CASSFWTGENTEAFF.

V usage is TRBV5-6 and J usage is TRBJ2-7; TRBD2 agrees at 10 bases. J lost 5 bases, V lost 3 bases, and 5 bases had no gene match. The CDR3 extends over 14 amino acids. Per germline, CDR1 SGHDT and CDR2 YYEEEE. CDR3 DNA sequence: TGTGCCAGCAGCTCGGGACTAGCGTATAACGAGCAGTACTTC. Translation gives CASSSGLAYNEQYF.

The chain couples TRBV13 to TRBJ2-2, with 9 bases matching TRBD1. Germline trimming cut 0 bases from V and 5 bases from J; bases unmatched to any gene: 7. The CDR3 is made up of 17 amino acids. CDR1 and CDR2 (germline): PRHDT, FYEKMQ (reference sequence). This CDR3 reads CASSLGRDRVVTGELFF. In nucleotides, the CDR3 is TGTGCCAGCAGCTTAGGCCGGGACAGGGTCGTTACCGGGGAGCTGTTTTTT.

The chain employs TRBV5-1 and TRBJ1-2, with no clear D. CDR1 is SGHRS, CDR2 YFSETQ, per germline. V shed 4 bases and J shed 1 base, with 8 bases lying between them. This CDR3 region has 13 residues. CDR3 nucleotides: TGCGCCAGCAGCCCCCGGGATAACTATGGCTACACCTTC. Amino acid sequence: CASSPRDNYGYTF. Complete variable domain (other parts from reference TRBV5-1 and TRBJ1-2): KAGVTQTPRYLIKTRGQQVTLSCSPISGHRSVSWYQQTPGQGLQFLFEYFSETQRNKGNFPGRFSGRQFSNSRSEMNVSTLELGDSALYLCASSPRDNYGYTFGSGTRLTVV.

The J gene is TRBJ1-2, the V gene TRBV28; possible D gene TRBD1, 6 bases. Germline CDR1 is MDHEN and CDR2 is SYDVKM. CDR3 length: 15 amino acids. Trimming left V 5 bases short and J 4 bases short, with 17 bases between. DNA of the CDR3: TGTGCCAGCAGTCCCCTCCCGACAGGCGTCTATGGCTACACCTTC. Residues: CASSPLPTGVYGYTF.

V is TRBV7-9 and J is TRBJ2-3; 8 bases agree with TRBD2. The CDR3 sequence is 15 residues long. CDR1 and CDR2 from the germline V gene are SEHNR and FQNEAQ (reference sequence). Germline trimming cut 5 bases from V and 2 bases from J; bases unmatched to any gene: 6. The CDR3 nucleotides read TGTGCCAGCAGCCCGATAGCGGGAAACACAGATACGCAGTATTTT. Translation: CASSPIAGNTDTQYF.

The rearrangement uses TRBV7-2 and TRBJ2-1; D is undetermined. This CDR3 is built from 14 residues. V was shortened by 0 bases and J by 0 bases, with 3 bases between the two germline ends. Looked up from germline, CDR1 is SGHTA and CDR2 is FQGNSA. The DNA of the CDR3 is TGTGCCAGCAGCTTAGCTAGCTCCTACAATGAGCAGTTCTTC. Its translation is CASSLASSYNEQFF.